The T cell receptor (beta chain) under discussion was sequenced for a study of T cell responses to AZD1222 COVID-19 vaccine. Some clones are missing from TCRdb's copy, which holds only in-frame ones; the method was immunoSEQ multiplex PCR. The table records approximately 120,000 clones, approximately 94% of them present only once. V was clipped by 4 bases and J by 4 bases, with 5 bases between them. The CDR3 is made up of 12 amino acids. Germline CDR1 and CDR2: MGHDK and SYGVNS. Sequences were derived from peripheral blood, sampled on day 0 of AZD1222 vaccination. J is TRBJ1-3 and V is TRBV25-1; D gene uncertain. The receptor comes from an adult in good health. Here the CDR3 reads CASSGSGNTIYF. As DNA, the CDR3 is TGTGCCAGCAGTGGTTCGGGAAACACCATATATTTT.